These 15 T cell receptor beta chains originate from one sample sequenced in a study of T-cell memory formation after mild COVID-19. TCRdb re-called the 5' RACE reads with MiXCR, one entry per CDR3 protein. Found here are 190,000 or so distinct CDR3 sequences, over 20% of them singletons; the top ten hold under 30%. The source material was PBMCs or a T cell subset sorted from them (not recorded which). The receptor set was obtained from an adult woman who had mild COVID-19 (a few samples of this study predate the infection). Cell type and time point are not known.

This clonotype has just a few counts. The chain is built from TRBV15 and TRBJ2-3; tentative D call: TRBD2 (6 bases). V was shortened by 3 bases and J by 5 bases, with 12 bases between the two germline ends. The CDR3 is 14 amino acids. Germline CDR1 and CDR2: LNHNV and YYDKDF (reference sequence). The CDR3 region is CATSSGGFRDTQYF. The CDR3 coding sequence is TGTGCCACCAGCAGTGGAGGGTTCAGAGATACGCAGTATTTT.

The chain uses TRBV20-1 and TRBJ2-4; 12 bases align to TRBD2. CDR3 length: 16 amino acids. V shed 1 base and J 9 bases; nucleotides not matched to a gene: 10. Germline V gene sequence: CDR1 DFQATT, CDR2 SNEGSKA (reference sequence). CDR3 coding DNA: TGCAGTGCTAGAGGGACTAGCGGGAAGGAGGGAAGCATTCAGTACTTC. Encoded protein: CSARGTSGKEGSIQYF.

This clonotype occurred a few times. The V and J genes are TRBV6-6 and TRBJ1-6, with D hard to call. CDR3 length equals 15 residues. V was trimmed by 2 bases and J by 8 bases, leaving 13 bases between them. CDR1 MNHNY and CDR2 SVGAGI come from the germline V gene (reference sequence). The CDR3 DNA sequence: TGTGCCAGCAGTTACGGGGTACAACAGTATTCACCCCTCCACTTT. Translating it yields CASSYGVQQYSPLHF.

This clonotype was counted a few times. The rearrangement links TRBV28 to TRBJ2-6, with D tentatively TRBD1 (5 bases). The CDR3 has 21 residues. Looked up from germline, CDR1 is MDHEN and CDR2 is SYDVKM. V was shortened by 5 bases and J by 0 bases, with 26 bases between the two germline ends. The CDR3 nucleotides are TGTGCCAGCAGTCCACTTTTTGCGATAACGACAGCAAGCTCTGGGGCCAACGTCCTGACTTTC. Translating gives CASSPLFAITTASSGANVLTF.

The chain combines TRBV12-3 or TRBV12-4 with TRBJ2-7; 8 bases align to TRBD1. Trimming at V came to 7 bases and at J to 7 bases, leaving 3 bases not matched to a gene. There are 11 residues in the CDR3. The CDR3 reads CASTRTGEQYF. The DNA for the CDR3 is TGTGCCAGCACCCGGACAGGGGAGCAGTACTTC.

This clonotype was seen a handful of times. J is TRBJ2-7 and V is TRBV29-1; 9 positions match TRBD2. CDR1 and CDR2 (germline): SQVTM, ANQGSEA. The ends lost 7 bases at V and 6 bases at J; junction bases unmatched: 4. The CDR3 sequence is 11 residues long. CDR3 region: CSAETSGEQYF. The CDR3 DNA sequence: TGCAGCGCAGAGACTAGCGGCGAGCAGTACTTC.

A few counts support this clonotype. The gene calls are TRBV6-5 and TRBJ2-2; TRBD2 matches 7 bases. The CDR3 has 14 amino acids. The germline CDR1 and CDR2 sequences are MNHEY and SVGAGI. The trim removed 5 bases at V and 5 bases at J, leaving 5 bases unmatched. The CDR3 loop is CASSIREGTGELFF. Written as DNA, the CDR3 is TGTGCCAGCAGTATCAGGGAGGGTACCGGGGAGCTGTTTTTT.

V gene TRBV7-9 combines with J gene TRBJ2-1, with 11 bases that match TRBD2. Trimming at V came to 5 bases and at J to 4 bases, leaving 4 bases not matched to a gene. The CDR3 extends over 15 amino acids. The germline V gene has CDR1 SEHNR and CDR2 FQNEAQ (reference sequence). CDR3 sequence reads: CASSVGTSGYNEQFF. The CDR3 DNA reads TGTGCCAGCAGCGTTGGGACTAGCGGTTACAATGAGCAGTTCTTC.

V usage is TRBV7-2 and J usage is TRBJ1-5; D remains unclear. Trimming left V 6 bases short and J 0 bases short, with 18 bases between. Per the germline V gene, CDR1 is SGHTA and CDR2 is FQGNSA. The CDR3 consists of 17 residues. The chain's CDR3 is CASSPTVTKYSNQPQHF. The CDR3 bases are TGTGCCAGCAGTCCCACGGTGACCAAATATAGCAATCAGCCCCAGCATTTT.

This clonotype was picked up a small number of times. The rearrangement joins TRBV9 to TRBJ2-2; D could derive from TRBD1 or TRBD2 (5 bases each). The CDR3 covers 17 residues. Germline CDR1 is SGDLS and CDR2 is YYNGEE. Between the trimmed V and J ends, which lost 0 bases and 4 bases, there was a span of 16 bases. This CDR3 reads CASSVAGLPLVTGELFF. CDR3 sequence (DNA): TGTGCCAGCAGCGTAGCGGGGCTCCCCTTAGTCACCGGGGAGCTGTTTTTT.

The table lists this clonotype with a few counts. The chain employs TRBV4-2 and TRBJ2-3; TRBD2 aligns across 7 bases. This CDR3 region has 18 residues. CDR1 is LGHNA and CDR2 is YNFKEQ in the germline V gene. The V segment lost 2 bases and the J segment 0 bases; nucleotides outside the gene matches: 11. CDR3 residues: CASSQNLGGSISTDTQYF. CDR3 bases: TGTGCCAGCAGCCAAAACCTAGGCGGGAGTATTAGCACAGATACGCAGTATTTT.

This clonotype was picked up a small number of times. The rearrangement links TRBV15 to TRBJ2-1; TRBD1 or TRBD2 may be the D gene (6 bases each). V was shortened by 1 base and J by 9 bases, with 13 bases between the two germline ends. Germline V gives CDR1 LNHNV, CDR2 YYDKDF (reference sequence). There are 14 residues in the CDR3. CDR3 sequence: CATSRARGRPEQFF. In DNA form, the CDR3 reads TGTGCCACCAGCAGAGCCCGGGGGCGGCCTGAGCAGTTCTTC.

This clonotype was detected a few times. The chain is built from TRBV6-5 and TRBJ2-3; tentative D call: TRBD1 (6 bases). The CDR3 sequence is 15 residues long. Germline values: CDR1 MNHEY, CDR2 SVGAGI. Trimming took 6 bases from V and 0 from J, leaving 13 bases between them. CDR3 sequence reads: CASRLGAASTDTQYF. As DNA, the CDR3 is TGTGCCAGCAGGCTGGGGGCGGCCAGCACAGATACGCAGTATTTT.

The chain is built from TRBV6-5 and TRBJ1-5, with 9 positions matching TRBD1. CDR3 size: 14 residues. CDR1 is MNHEY and CDR2 is SVGAGI in the germline V gene. Trimming at V came to 4 bases and at J to 5 bases, leaving 3 bases not matched to a gene. This chain's CDR3 is CASSWRTGDQPQHF. CDR3 sequence (DNA): TGTGCCAGCAGTTGGAGGACAGGGGATCAGCCCCAGCATTTT.

The J gene is TRBJ2-7, the V gene TRBV20-1; TRBD1 aligns across 8 bases. V trimming: 6 bases; J trimming: 3 bases; junction bases outside the gene matches: 10. The CDR3 totals 14 residues. The V gene's germline CDR1 is DFQATT and CDR2 SNEGSKA (reference sequence). Here the CDR3 DNA reads TGCAGTGCCCCGGGACAGGTCGCCTACTACGAGCAGTACTTC. It translates to CSAPGQVAYYEQYF.